This T cell receptor (beta chain) stems from a study of blood T cell repertoires in COVID-19 (dated by TCRdb to 2018 to 2021). Regarding the research as a whole: The collaborator samples originated in the United States, Italy and Spain and spanned the acute and convalescent phases of COVID-19. The material from the prospective study consisted of cDNA or gDNA derived from T cells, B-cell-depleted T cells, or PBMCs. Subjects who had been exposed to COVID-19, were actively infected with it, or had recovered from it provided the deeply sampled blood TCRbeta repertoires that made up the dataset. The repertoires were made available in a free public database intended to serve as a resource for research on the immune response to SARS-CoV-2. The samples were drawn from the first 160 participants of the ongoing ImmuneRACE study and from roughly 1,300 subjects provided by 6 global collaborators. Nearly every sample came with metadata listing a de-identified subject ID, COVID-19 status, age in years and sex. HLA class I and class II types, where available, came from metadata supplied by the sample provider rather than from assay-based typing.

TCRbeta CDR3 regions were amplified from genomic DNA by means of the immunoSEQ Assay, a bias-controlled multiplex PCR. On the study's bioinformatics: Within the assay, amplification of reference gene primers was used to estimate how many nucleated cells each sample contained. To quantify the absolute abundance of each unique TCRbeta CDR3 rearrangement, sequence reads were collapsed and filtered. Productive Simpson clonality was computed per sample as the square root of Simpson's diversity index over productive rearrangements. The source is immuneACCESS, and TCRdb retained only in-frame sequences with V and J called. Part of the clones is not carried over; for the studies checked, unresolved V genes explain less than half of this, and the remainder is unexplained. V and J calls plus clone size are reproduced from that table; the DNA served to infer D and trimming. The sample table shows about 240,000 clones, and approximately 86% are seen once. The ten largest clonotypes hold around 3.3% of the sample.

Participants in the prospective study were enrolled through a virtual design, were aged roughly 18 to 95 years, and lived in approximately 24 United States geographic areas. In the prospective study, participants were assigned to cohorts based on the clinical history participants reported in a screening survey and a study questionnaire. In the prospective study, whole blood, serum and a nasopharyngeal or oropharyngeal swab were collected from each participant by mobile phlebotomists. Additional blood draws and questionnaires over an approximately 2-month period could optionally be provided by prospective study participants. Before DNA extraction, prospective study blood samples were shipped either frozen or at room temperature. As for this clone: Its specific antigen is unknown. Base quality data are lacking; no much larger clone is found one base away.

Study-wide conclusions, independent of this receptor: How much clinical and demographic metadata was included differed by source and by participant, and the metadata was provided uncurated.

The sequence derives from a woman aged 40 to 50 with acute COVID-19. Sequencing was carried out using PBMCs or T cells enriched from blood (not recorded which).

The nucleotides are TGTGCCAGCAGCCACCCGGGACTAGCCGTCTACGAGCAGTACTTC. The translation is CASSHPGLAVYEQYF. The chain is encoded by TRBV14 joined to TRBJ2-7; TRBD2 aligns with 9 central bases. Taken from the germline V gene, the CDR1 and CDR2 loops are SGHDN and FVKESK. The CDR3 contains 15 residues, cysteine and phenylalanine counted. Only the CDR3 portion is preserved as DNA: 45 bases, with reading frame beginning at the first base. Trimming leaves V shorter by 3 bases and J shorter by 3 bases, with the junction holding 6 bases beyond the gene matches.